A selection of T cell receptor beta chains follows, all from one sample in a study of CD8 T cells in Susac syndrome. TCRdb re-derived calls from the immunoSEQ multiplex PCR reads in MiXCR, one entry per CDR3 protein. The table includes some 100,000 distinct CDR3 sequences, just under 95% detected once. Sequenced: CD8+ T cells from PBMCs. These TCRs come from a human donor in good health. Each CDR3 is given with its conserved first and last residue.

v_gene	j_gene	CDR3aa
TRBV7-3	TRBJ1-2	CASSQAGTEDYGYTF
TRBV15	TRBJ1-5	CATGKDGVQPQHF
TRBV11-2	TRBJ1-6	CASSSSSGSYNSPLHF
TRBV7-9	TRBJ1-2	CASSLRQNYGYTF
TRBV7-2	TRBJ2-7	CASSEVQGRDPSYEQYF
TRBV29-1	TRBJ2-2	CSAGHRGIGTGELFF
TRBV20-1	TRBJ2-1	CSARPSYNEQFF
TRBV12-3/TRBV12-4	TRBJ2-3	CASQPGGTDTQYF
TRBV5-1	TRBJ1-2	CASSLGRQGGGYTF
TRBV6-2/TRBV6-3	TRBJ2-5	CASSYPAGEMQETQYF
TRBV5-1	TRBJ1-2	CASSLEGQGARGYTF
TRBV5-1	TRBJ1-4	CASSSGGLEKLFF
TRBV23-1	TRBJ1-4	CASSQPGQLDEKLFF
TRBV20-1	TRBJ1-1	CSAMTENTEAFF
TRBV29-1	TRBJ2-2	CSVYRGYTGELFF
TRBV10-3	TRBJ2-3	CAISVASGEDTQYF
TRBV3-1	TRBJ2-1	CASSPGGGGGTYNEQFF
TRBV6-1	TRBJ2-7	CASSEEAAYEQYF
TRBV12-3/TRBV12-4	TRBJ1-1	CASRARGAEAFF
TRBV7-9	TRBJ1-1	CASNTLGGSNTEAFF
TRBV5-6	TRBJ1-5	CASSLLGNQPQHF
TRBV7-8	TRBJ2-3	CASSPTGLADPFTDTQYF
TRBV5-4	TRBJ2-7	CASSLEEDNEQYF
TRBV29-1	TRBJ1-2	CSVVTGSYGYTF
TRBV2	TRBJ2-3	CASSEVTRSTDTQYF